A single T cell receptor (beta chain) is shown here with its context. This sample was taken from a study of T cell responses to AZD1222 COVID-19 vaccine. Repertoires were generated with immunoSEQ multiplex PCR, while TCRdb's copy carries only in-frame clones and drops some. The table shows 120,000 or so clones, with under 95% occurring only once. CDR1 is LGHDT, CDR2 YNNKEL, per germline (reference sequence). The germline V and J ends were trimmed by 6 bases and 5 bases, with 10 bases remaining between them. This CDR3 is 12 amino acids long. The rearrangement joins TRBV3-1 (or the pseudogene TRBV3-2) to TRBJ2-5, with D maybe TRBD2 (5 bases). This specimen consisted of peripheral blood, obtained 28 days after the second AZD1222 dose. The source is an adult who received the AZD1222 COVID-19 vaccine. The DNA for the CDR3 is TGTGCCAGCAGAGGACCGGGGGAGACCCAGTACTTC. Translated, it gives CASRGPGETQYF.